This entry lists 8 T cell receptor beta chains sequenced from one sample in a study of shared clonotypes between healthy human individuals. Profiled with immunoSEQ multiplex PCR; TCRdb holds only in-frame clones, not every one. The data contain about 610,000 clones, roughly 97% of them singletons. Sequencing was done on a sample of naive CD4+ T cells sorted from blood. The subset here: CD45RA+ positively selected. These receptors were taken from a woman aged 30 to 39 in good health.

The V and J genes are TRBV7-9 and TRBJ2-1; D ambiguous. CDR3 length: 13 residues. The germline V gene has CDR1 SEHNR and CDR2 FQNEAQ (reference sequence). Trimming cost V 2 bases and J 3 bases, with 5 bases left between them. In DNA form, the CDR3 reads TGTGCCAGCAGCTTATACCTCTACAATGAGCAGTTCTTC. This codes for CASSLYLYNEQFF.

With regard to this clone: Other nucleotide sequences in the sample specify the same CDR3. The rearrangement joins TRBV5-1 to TRBJ2-3; the match to TRBD2 covers 15 bases. The CDR3 covers 15 residues. V trimming: 2 bases; J trimming: 6 bases; junction bases outside the gene matches: 1. From germline, CDR1 is SGHRS and CDR2 YFSETQ. CDR3 amino acids: CASSLGLAGGDTQYF. CDR3 DNA: TGCGCCAGCAGCTTAGGACTAGCGGGAGGGGATACGCAGTATTTT. Full variable domain (missing parts from reference TRBV5-1 and TRBJ2-3): KAGVTQTPRYLIKTRGQQVTLSCSPISGHRSVSWYQQTPGQGLQFLFEYFSETQRNKGNFPGRFSGRQFSNSRSEMNVSTLELGDSALYLCASSLGLAGGDTQYFGPGTRLTVL.

This chain connects TRBV6-5 to TRBJ1-2; tentatively, D is TRBD1 (6 bases). Germline loops: CDR1 MNHEY, CDR2 SVGAGI. The CDR3 extends over 16 amino acids. V lost 2 bases and J lost 6, with 19 bases in between. The CDR3 loop is CASSYGGQGIPNGYTF. The CDR3 DNA sequence: TGTGCCAGCAGTTACGGCGGGCAGGGGATCCCCAATGGCTACACCTTC.

The chain uses TRBV11-1 and TRBJ2-7; the match to TRBD1 covers 7 bases. V lost 6 bases to trimming and J lost 1 base; unmatched junction nucleotides: 0. In germline, CDR1 is SGHAT, CDR2 FQDESV (reference sequence). CDR3 length: 12 amino acids. The CDR3 DNA follows: TGTGCCAGCAGGACAGGGTCCTACGAGCAGTACTTC. Translated, it gives CASRTGSYEQYF. The full variable domain, rest sourced from reference TRBV11-1 and TRBJ2-7, is EAEVAQSPRYKITEKSQAVAFWCDPISGHATLYWYRQILGQGPELLVQFQDESVVDDSQLPKDRFSAERLKGVDSTLKIQPAELGDSAMYLCASRTGSYEQYFGPGTRLTVT.

For this clone: Additional DNA sequences in this sample encode the identical CDR3. This sequence joins TRBV18 and TRBJ2-7; D is unresolved. Germline V gene sequence: CDR1 KGHSH, CDR2 LQKENI. The CDR3 extends over 11 amino acids. Trimming removed 4 bases at V and 7 bases at J, with 8 bases between. The CDR3 coding sequence is TGTGCCAGCTCACGCTCAGATGAGCAGTACTTC. Translating gives CASSRSDEQYF.

This chain joins TRBV6-5 and TRBJ1-2; D is unclear. The CDR3 is made up of 13 amino acids. In germline, CDR1 is MNHEY, CDR2 SVGAGI. Trimming took 6 bases from V and 2 from J, leaving 10 bases between them. This chain's CDR3 is CASRNTANYGYTF. The DNA for the CDR3 is TGTGCCAGCAGAAATACAGCAAACTATGGCTACACCTTC.

V is TRBV28 and J is TRBJ2-7; D unclear. Deletions cut 7 bases from V and 5 bases from J, with 15 bases between. Germline values: CDR1 MDHEN, CDR2 SYDVKM. The CDR3 sequence is 13 residues long. The CDR3 DNA sequence: TGTGCCAGCAAGACCCCCATCGCTCACGAGCAGTACTTC. Its protein product is CASKTPIAHEQYF.

This clone occurred once. The gene calls are TRBV19 and TRBJ2-2; D may be TRBD2 (5 bases). Germline V lookup: CDR1 LNHDA, CDR2 SQIVND (reference sequence). V gave up 5 bases and J gave up 0 bases, with 13 bases separating them. The CDR3 totals 16 residues. DNA for the CDR3: TGTGCCAGTAGTTTCAGGAGGACCACGAACACCGGGGAGCTGTTTTTT. Its translation is CASSFRRTTNTGELFF.